The 8 T cell receptor beta chains below all came from one sample that was sequenced in a study of T cell responses to AZD1222 COVID-19 vaccine. Measured with immunoSEQ multiplex PCR; TCRdb has only the in-frame clones, and not every one. The sample records over 85,000 clones, approximately 88% being singletons. The source was peripheral blood, collected on day 0 of AZD1222 vaccination. These receptors were collected from an adult in good health.

The chain joins TRBV12-3 or TRBV12-4 to TRBJ1-2; D is undetermined. Trimming took 7 bases from V and 6 from J, leaving 15 bases between them. This CDR3 contains 13 residues. CDR3 DNA sequence: TGTGCCAGCACCTCGGGGAGGAGTCATGGCTACACCTTC. Protein: CASTSGRSHGYTF.

This clone was seen a few times. The chain combines TRBV6-5 with TRBJ1-1, with 8 positions matching TRBD1. This CDR3 is built from 13 residues. The V segment lost 7 bases and the J segment 3 bases; nucleotides outside the gene matches: 4. Germline V lookup: CDR1 MNHEY, CDR2 SVGAGI. CDR3 coding DNA: TGTGCCAGCACCCGACAGGGGTACACTGAAGCTTTCTTT. Amino acid sequence: CASTRQGYTEAFF.

The chain employs TRBV3-1 (or the pseudogene TRBV3-2) and TRBJ2-1; D remains unclear. Per germline, CDR1 LGHDT and CDR2 YNNKEL (reference sequence). The CDR3 is 14 amino acids. V shed 0 bases and J shed 4 bases, with 7 bases lying between them. As DNA, the CDR3 is TGTGCCAGCAGCCAAGAAGGAGCTTACAATGAGCAGTTCTTC. Translated: CASSQEGAYNEQFF.

The V and J genes are TRBV7-2 and TRBJ1-3; TRBD1 matches at 9 bases. CDR3 length: 15 amino acids. V shed 7 bases and J 4 bases; nucleotides not matched to a gene: 8. CDR1 is SGHTA, CDR2 FQGNSA, per germline. The CDR3 region has the DNA TGTGCCAGCAATGAACAGGGGGCGAAGGGAAACACCATATATTTT. The encoded protein is CASNEQGAKGNTIYF.

The table lists this clone with a few counts. The V and J genes are TRBV4-3 and TRBJ1-1, with 10 bases aligning to TRBD1. V lost 0 bases to trimming and J lost 5 bases; unmatched junction nucleotides: 3. This CDR3 is built from 15 residues. Germline CDR1 LGHNA, CDR2 YSLEER. CDR3 loop: CASSQEDRGGTEAFF. Written as DNA, the CDR3 is TGCGCCAGCAGCCAAGAGGACAGGGGGGGAACTGAAGCTTTCTTT.

This rearrangement joins TRBV9 to TRBJ2-3; TRBD2 is a possible D gene (6 bases). The CDR3 extends over 17 amino acids. In germline, CDR1 is SGDLS, CDR2 YYNGEE. With 0 bases removed from V and 6 bases from J, the gap between germline ends came to 20 bases. This CDR3 reads CASSVEGLTRPSDTQYF. CDR3 nucleotides: TGTGCCAGCAGCGTAGAGGGGTTGACTAGACCTTCTGATACGCAGTATTTT. The complete variable domain, with remaining parts taken from reference TRBV9 and TRBJ2-3, reads DSGVTQTPKHLITATGQRVTLRCSPRSGDLSVYWYQQSLDQGLQFLIQYYNGEERAKGNILERFSAQQFPDLHSELNLSSLELGDSALYFCASSVEGLTRPSDTQYFGPGTRLTVL.

This clone showed up just a few times. The chain has TRBV27 and TRBJ1-1, with 7 bases aligning to TRBD1. The germline V gene encodes CDR1 MNHEY and CDR2 SMNVEV (reference sequence). V trimming: 7 bases; J trimming: 1 base; junction bases outside the gene matches: 12. The CDR3 sequence is 16 residues long. CDR3 region: CASIPSTGVRNTEAFF. In nucleotides, the CDR3 is TGTGCCAGCATTCCCTCTACAGGGGTACGGAACACTGAAGCTTTCTTT.

The V and J genes are TRBV5-4 and TRBJ1-4; D is perhaps TRBD1 (5 bases). The V and J ends lost 0 bases and 8 bases respectively, with 14 bases between them. Germline CDR1 SGHNT, CDR2 YYREEE (reference sequence). The CDR3 has 15 residues. CDR3 sequence (DNA): TGTGCCAGCAGCTTGGGAACAGACAAGGGGGAAAAACTGTTTTTT. Its translation is CASSLGTDKGEKLFF.